What follows is one T cell receptor (beta chain) and its context. The antigen is undetermined. There are 14 residues in the CDR3. Per the germline V gene, CDR1 is SGHAT and CDR2 is FQNNGV. V lost 0 bases, J lost 7 bases, and 12 bases lay in between. Next came a second PCR, run for about 7 to 12 cycles, which used a sample-barcoded 5' primer along with a J-beta primer mix. TCRdb reprocessed the 5' RACE reads with MiXCR, giving one entry per CDR3 protein. This repertoire shows some 710,000 distinct CDR3 sequences, roughly 20% found once; its top ten account for around 21%. The data stem from a study of blood T cells in healthy people across ages. Broader study findings: Diversity of TCR beta per million T cells declined in a roughly linear way with age.

This receptor was obtained from a man between 65 and 85 years old in good health. Sequencing used blood. This rearrangement joins TRBV11-2 to TRBJ1-2, with D possibly TRBD1 on 6 matching bases. Here the CDR3 DNA reads TGTGCCAGCAGCTTAGACAGGGGTCCCCTTGGCTACACCTTC. Its translation is CASSLDRGPLGYTF. Full variable domain (outside the CDR3, taken from reference TRBV11-2 and TRBJ1-2): EAGVAQSPRYKIIEKRQSVAFWCNPISGHATLYWYQQILGQGPKLLIQFQNNGVVDDSQLPKDRFSAERLKGVDSTLKIQPAKLEDSAVYLCASSLDRGPLGYTFGSGTRLTVV.